These 9 T cell receptor beta chains originate from one sample sequenced in a study of cytomegalovirus exposure and HLA in healthy donors. Using immunoSEQ multiplex PCR, the repertoire was profiled, and TCRdb retains in-frame clones only, with some absent. The sample lists fewer than 150,000 clones, approximately 84% occurring once. The source material was PBMCs. These TCRs come from a man aged 25-45 years in good health and CMV-seropositive.

The rearrangement links TRBV18 to TRBJ2-7; 10 bases align to TRBD1. Germline V lookup: CDR1 KGHSH, CDR2 LQKENI. V gave up 0 bases and J gave up 6 bases; unmatched junction bases: 5. This CDR3 is built from 15 residues. DNA for the CDR3: TGTGCCAGCTCACCACCGGGACAGGGGATGGGCGAGCAGTACTTC. Translating gives CASSPPGQGMGEQYF.

The V gene is TRBV27, the J gene TRBJ1-1; tentative D call: TRBD1 (5 bases). Germline-derived CDR1 and CDR2 are MNHEY and SMNVEV (reference sequence). V lost 5 bases, J lost 3 bases, and 10 bases lay in between. CDR3 length: 13 residues. CDR3: CASSPRGYTEAFF. DNA for the CDR3: TGTGCCAGCAGTCCCCGGGGGTACACTGAAGCTTTCTTT.

V and J are TRBV15 and TRBJ2-5, with D unresolved. CDR1 is LNHNV and CDR2 is YYDKDF in the germline V gene (reference sequence). The CDR3 contains 17 residues. V lost 1 base, J lost 1 base, and 16 bases lay in between. The CDR3 reads CATSRAPPETGQETQYF. The CDR3 DNA sequence: TGTGCCACCAGCAGAGCGCCACCCGAGACGGGCCAAGAGACCCAGTACTTC.

This clone turned up a few times. The chain combines TRBV18 with TRBJ1-2; the D gene is possibly TRBD1 (5 bases). The germline CDR1 and CDR2 sequences are KGHSH and LQKENI. The V end lost 3 bases, the J end lost 4 bases, and 18 bases lay between the germline ends. CDR3 length: 16 amino acids. The DNA for the CDR3 is TGTGCCAGCTCACCCCCTCTGGGAGGGGCGCGCTATGGCTACACCTTC. This translates into CASSPPLGGARYGYTF.

The V and J genes are TRBV2 and TRBJ1-1; TRBD1 matches at 9 bases. The germline V gene encodes CDR1 SNHLY and CDR2 FYNNEI. The CDR3 has 13 residues. Losses at the gene ends were 8 bases for V and 2 bases for J; bases not matched to a gene: 3. The CDR3 spells CASWGQGNTEAFF. CDR3 bases: TGTGCCAGCTGGGGACAGGGAAACACTGAAGCTTTCTTT.

This chain connects TRBV6-5 to TRBJ2-7, with 9 bases lining up with TRBD1. CDR1 and CDR2 (germline): MNHEY, SVGAGI. The CDR3 runs 14 residues. The J segment lost 1 base and the V segment lost 5 bases, leaving 3 bases of the junction unmatched. The CDR3 reads CASSPGTGSYEQYF. The CDR3 DNA is TGTGCCAGCAGTCCCGGGACAGGGTCCTACGAGCAGTACTTC.

This clone occurred a few times. The chain joins TRBV5-4 to TRBJ1-2, with 10 bases identical to TRBD1. V shed 4 bases and J 3 bases; nucleotides not matched to a gene: 6. CDR1 SGHNT and CDR2 YYREEE come from the germline V gene (reference sequence). This CDR3 spans 15 amino acids. CDR3 protein: CASSRETGGYYGYTF. The CDR3 DNA sequence: TGTGCCAGCAGCCGTGAGACAGGGGGCTACTATGGCTACACCTTC.

The J gene is TRBJ1-2, the V gene TRBV5-1; TRBD1 aligns across 7 bases. Germline V gene sequence: CDR1 SGHRS, CDR2 YFSETQ. Losses at the gene ends were 0 bases for V and 3 bases for J; bases not matched to a gene: 5. This CDR3 has 15 residues. The CDR3 region has the DNA TGCGCCAGCAGCTTGGACTGGCAGGGGGACTATGGCTACACCTTC. It yields the protein CASSLDWQGDYGYTF.

This clone turned up a few times. The chain couples TRBV7-9 to TRBJ1-5; the D gene is possibly TRBD1 (6 bases). This CDR3 has 13 residues. The V gene's germline CDR1 is SEHNR and CDR2 FQNEAQ (reference sequence). The V end was cut by 4 bases, the J end by 4 bases, with 8 bases between. Written as DNA, the CDR3 is TGTGCCAGCAGCTACCAGGGGAATCAGCCCCAGCATTTT. This codes for CASSYQGNQPQHF.